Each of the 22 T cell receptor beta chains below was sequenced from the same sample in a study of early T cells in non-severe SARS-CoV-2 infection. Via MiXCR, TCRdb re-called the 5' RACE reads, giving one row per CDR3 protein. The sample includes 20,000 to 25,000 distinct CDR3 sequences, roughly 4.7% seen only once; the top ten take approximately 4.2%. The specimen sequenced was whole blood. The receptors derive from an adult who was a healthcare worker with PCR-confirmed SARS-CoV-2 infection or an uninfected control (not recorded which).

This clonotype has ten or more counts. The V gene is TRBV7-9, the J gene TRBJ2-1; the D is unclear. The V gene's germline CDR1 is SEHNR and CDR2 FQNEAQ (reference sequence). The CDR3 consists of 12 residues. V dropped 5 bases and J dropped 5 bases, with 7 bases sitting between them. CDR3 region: CASSAIDNEQFF. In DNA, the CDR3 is TGTGCCAGCAGCGCGATAGACAATGAGCAGTTCTTC.

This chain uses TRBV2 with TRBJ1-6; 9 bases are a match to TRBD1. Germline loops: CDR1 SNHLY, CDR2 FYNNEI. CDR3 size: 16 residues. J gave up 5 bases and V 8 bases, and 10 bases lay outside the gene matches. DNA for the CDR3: TGTGCCAGCGGGGCACAGGGGGCTAACGATAATTCACCCCTCCACTTT. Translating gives CASGAQGANDNSPLHF.

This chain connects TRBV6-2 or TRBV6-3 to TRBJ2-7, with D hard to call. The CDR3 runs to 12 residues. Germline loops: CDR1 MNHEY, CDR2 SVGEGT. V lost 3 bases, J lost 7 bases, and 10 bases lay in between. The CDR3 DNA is TGTGCCAGCAGTTATTGGGTCCGGGAGCAGTACTTC. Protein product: CASSYWVREQYF.

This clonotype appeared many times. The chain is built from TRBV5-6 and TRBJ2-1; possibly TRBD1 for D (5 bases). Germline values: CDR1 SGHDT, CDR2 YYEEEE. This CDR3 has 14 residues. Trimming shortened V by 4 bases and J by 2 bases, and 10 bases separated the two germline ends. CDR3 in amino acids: CASSLRTPYNEQFF. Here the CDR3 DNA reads TGTGCCAGCAGCCTCAGGACACCCTACAATGAGCAGTTCTTC.

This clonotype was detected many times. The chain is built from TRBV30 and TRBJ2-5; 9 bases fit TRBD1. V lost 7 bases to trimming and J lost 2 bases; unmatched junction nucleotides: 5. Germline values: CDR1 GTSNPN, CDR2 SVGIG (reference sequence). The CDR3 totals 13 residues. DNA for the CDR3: TGTGCCTCCTCAGACAGGGGGCAAGAGACCCAGTACTTC. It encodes CASSDRGQETQYF. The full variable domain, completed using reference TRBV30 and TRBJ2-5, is SQTIHQWPATLVQPVGSPLSLECTVEGTSNPNLYWYRQAAGRGLQLLFYSVGIGQISSEVPQNLSASRPQDRQFILSSKKLLLSDSGFYLCASSDRGQETQYFGPGTRLLVL.

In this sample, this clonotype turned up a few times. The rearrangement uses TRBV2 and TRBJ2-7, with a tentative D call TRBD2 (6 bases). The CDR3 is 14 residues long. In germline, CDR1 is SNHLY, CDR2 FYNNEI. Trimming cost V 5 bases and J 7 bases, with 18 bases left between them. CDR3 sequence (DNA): TGTGCCAGCAGTCCCGACGGGGGATCAGGGGAGCAGTACTTC. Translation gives CASSPDGGSGEQYF.

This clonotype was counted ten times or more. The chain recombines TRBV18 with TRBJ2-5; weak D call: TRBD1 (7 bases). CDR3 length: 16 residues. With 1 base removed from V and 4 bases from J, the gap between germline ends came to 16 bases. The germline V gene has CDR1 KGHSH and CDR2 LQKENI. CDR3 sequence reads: CASSPRQGGEVETQYF. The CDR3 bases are TGTGCCAGCTCACCACGACAGGGCGGGGAGGTAGAGACCCAGTACTTC.

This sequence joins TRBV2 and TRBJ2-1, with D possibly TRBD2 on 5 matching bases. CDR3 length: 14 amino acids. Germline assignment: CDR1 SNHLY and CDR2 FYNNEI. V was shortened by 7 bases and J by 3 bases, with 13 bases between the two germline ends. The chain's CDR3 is CASKELGSYNEQFF. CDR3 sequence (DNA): TGTGCCAGCAAAGAACTGGGGAGCTACAATGAGCAGTTCTTC.

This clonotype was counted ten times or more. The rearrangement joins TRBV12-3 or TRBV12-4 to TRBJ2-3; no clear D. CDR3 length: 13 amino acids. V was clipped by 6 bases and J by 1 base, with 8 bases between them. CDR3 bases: TGTGCCAGCAGCCGCGTGGGCACAGATACGCAGTATTTT. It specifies CASSRVGTDTQYF.

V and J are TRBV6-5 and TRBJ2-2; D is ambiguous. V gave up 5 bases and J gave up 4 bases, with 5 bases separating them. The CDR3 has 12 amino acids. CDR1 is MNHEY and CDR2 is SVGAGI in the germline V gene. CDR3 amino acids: CASSRATGELFF. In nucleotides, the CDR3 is TGTGCCAGCAGTAGGGCCACCGGGGAGCTGTTTTTT.

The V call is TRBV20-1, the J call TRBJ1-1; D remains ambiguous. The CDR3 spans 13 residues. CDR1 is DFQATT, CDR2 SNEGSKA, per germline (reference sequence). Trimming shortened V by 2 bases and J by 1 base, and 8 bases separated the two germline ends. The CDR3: CSARQLWNTEAFF. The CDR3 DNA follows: TGCAGTGCTAGACAACTTTGGAACACTGAAGCTTTCTTT.

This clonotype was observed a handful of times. The CDR3 DNA sequence: TGTGCCAGCAGTGAAATTCTCGACAGAACTGAAGCTTTCTTT. Protein: CASSEILDRTEAFF. The chain joins TRBV25-1 to TRBJ1-1; tentative D call: TRBD1 (5 bases). CDR3 size: 14 residues. V shed 2 bases and J shed 5 bases, with 12 bases lying between them. Germline-derived CDR1 and CDR2 are MGHDK and SYGVNS.

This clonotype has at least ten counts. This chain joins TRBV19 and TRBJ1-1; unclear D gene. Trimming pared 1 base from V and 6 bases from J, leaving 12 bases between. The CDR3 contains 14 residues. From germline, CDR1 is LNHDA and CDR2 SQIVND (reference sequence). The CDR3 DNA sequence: TGTGCCAGTAGTATAGGTCCTGCTAACCCTGAAGCTTTCTTT. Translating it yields CASSIGPANPEAFF.

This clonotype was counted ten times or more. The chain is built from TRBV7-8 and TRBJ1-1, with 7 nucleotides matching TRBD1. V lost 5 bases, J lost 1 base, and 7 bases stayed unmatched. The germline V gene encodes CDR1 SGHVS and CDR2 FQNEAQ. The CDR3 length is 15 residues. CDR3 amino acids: CASSQTGQWNTEAFF. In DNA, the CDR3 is TGTGCCAGCAGCCAAACGGGACAGTGGAACACTGAAGCTTTCTTT.

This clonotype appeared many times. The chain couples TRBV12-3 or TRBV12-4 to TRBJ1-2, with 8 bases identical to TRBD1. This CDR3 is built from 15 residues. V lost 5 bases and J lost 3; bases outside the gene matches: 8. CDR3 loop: CASSPPPGGDYGYTF. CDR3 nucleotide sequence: TGTGCCAGCAGTCCCCCTCCAGGGGGCGACTATGGCTACACCTTC.

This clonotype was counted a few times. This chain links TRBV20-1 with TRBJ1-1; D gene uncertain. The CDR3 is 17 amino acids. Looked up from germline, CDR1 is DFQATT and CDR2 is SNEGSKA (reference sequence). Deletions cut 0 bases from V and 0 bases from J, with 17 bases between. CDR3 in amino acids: CSARDQQTLLMNTEAFF. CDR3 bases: TGCAGTGCTAGAGATCAACAGACACTCCTCATGAACACTGAAGCTTTCTTT.

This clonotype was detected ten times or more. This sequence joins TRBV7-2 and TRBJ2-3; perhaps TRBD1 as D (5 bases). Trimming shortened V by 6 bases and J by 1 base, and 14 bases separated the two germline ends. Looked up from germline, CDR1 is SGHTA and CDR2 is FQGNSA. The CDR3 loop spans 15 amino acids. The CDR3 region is CASRPPGAGTDTQYF. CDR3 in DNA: TGTGCCAGCAGACCCCCTGGGGCCGGCACAGATACGCAGTATTTT.

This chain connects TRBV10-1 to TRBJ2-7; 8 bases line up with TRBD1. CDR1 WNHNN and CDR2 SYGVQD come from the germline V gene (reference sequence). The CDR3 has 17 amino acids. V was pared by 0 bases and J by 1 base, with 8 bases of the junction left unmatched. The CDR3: CASSESLDRDRSYEQYF. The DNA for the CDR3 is TGCGCCAGCAGTGAGTCCCTGGACAGGGATCGTTCCTACGAGCAGTACTTC.

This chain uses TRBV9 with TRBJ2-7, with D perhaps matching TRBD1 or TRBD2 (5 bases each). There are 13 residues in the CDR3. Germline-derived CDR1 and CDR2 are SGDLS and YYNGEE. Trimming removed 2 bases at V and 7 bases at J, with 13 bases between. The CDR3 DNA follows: TGTGCCAGCAGCGTTCTGGGGGTAGGAGAGCAGTACTTC. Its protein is CASSVLGVGEQYF.

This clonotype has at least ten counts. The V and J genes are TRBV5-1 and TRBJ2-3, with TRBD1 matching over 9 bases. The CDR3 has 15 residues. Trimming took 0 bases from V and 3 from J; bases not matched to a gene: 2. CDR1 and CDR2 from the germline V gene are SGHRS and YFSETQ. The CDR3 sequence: CASSLGDRVTDTQYF. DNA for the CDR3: TGCGCCAGCAGCTTGGGGGACAGGGTTACAGATACGCAGTATTTT.

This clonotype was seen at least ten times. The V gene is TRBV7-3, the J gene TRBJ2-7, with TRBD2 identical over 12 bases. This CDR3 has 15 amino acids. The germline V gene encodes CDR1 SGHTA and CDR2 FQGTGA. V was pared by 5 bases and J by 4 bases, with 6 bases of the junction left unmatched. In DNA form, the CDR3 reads TGTGCCAGCAGCCCCGGACTAGCGGGGAGGTACGAGCAGTACTTC. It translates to CASSPGLAGRYEQYF.

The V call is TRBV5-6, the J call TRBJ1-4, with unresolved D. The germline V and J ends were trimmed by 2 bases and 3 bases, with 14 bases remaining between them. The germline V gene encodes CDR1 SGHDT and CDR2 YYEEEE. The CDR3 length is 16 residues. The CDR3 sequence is CASSFRGSRANEKLFF. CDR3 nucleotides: TGTGCCAGCAGCTTTCGAGGGTCACGGGCTAATGAAAAACTGTTTTTT. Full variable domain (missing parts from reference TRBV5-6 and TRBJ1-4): DAGVTQSPTHLIKTRGQQVTLRCSPKSGHDTVSWYQQALGQGPQFIFQYYEEEERQRGNFPDRFSGHQFPNYSSELNVNALLLGDSALYLCASSFRGSRANEKLFFGSGTQLSVL.